This passage covers 26 T cell receptor beta chains from one sample sequenced in a study of shared clonotypes between healthy human individuals (dated by TCRdb to the early 2020s). Libraries were made using the immunoSEQ multiplex PCR assay. Imported from immuneACCESS, the table was reduced by TCRdb to in-frame sequences with V and J called. These copies leave out some clones; in studies compared against another copy, an unresolved V gene accounts for under half, and the cause of the remainder is not known. Across this sample there are millions of clones, with less than 95% seen only once. The top ten clonotypes cover about 1.1% of the sample. For the CD8 naive samples, CD45RO-negative cells were positively selected for CCR7, yielding a CD45RA+CCR7+ population from which TemRA cells were excluded. Input material: naive CD8+ T cells sorted from blood. Reading the label with the study, this specimen's cell subset or site is: CD45RA+CCR7+. The receptors come from a man in his late teens or twenties in good health.

The V and J genes are TRBV27 and TRBJ2-1; D uncertain. V shed 6 bases and J shed 5 bases, with 8 bases lying between them. Germline V gene data show CDR1 as MNHEY and CDR2 as SMNVEV (reference sequence). This CDR3 comprises 12 residues. The CDR3 DNA reads as TGTGCCAGCAGCCCCCTAGACAATGAGCAGTTCTTC. This encodes CASSPLDNEQFF.

The chain combines TRBV5-4 with TRBJ2-7; 10 bases are a match to TRBD2. From germline, CDR1 is SGHNT and CDR2 YYREEE (reference sequence). The CDR3 is 13 amino acids. Germline trimming cut 5 bases from V and 6 bases from J; bases unmatched to any gene: 5. Here the CDR3 reads CASSDWTSGEQYF. CDR3 nucleotide sequence: TGTGCCAGCAGTGACTGGACTAGCGGCGAGCAGTACTTC.

The chain joins TRBV4-1 to TRBJ1-2; possibly TRBD1 for D (5 bases). CDR1 is MGHRA and CDR2 is YSYEKL in the germline V gene. V lost 5 bases, J lost 6 bases, and 16 bases lay in between. The CDR3 spans 14 residues. Here the CDR3 DNA reads TGCGCCAGCAGCGACGACCGAGGGGCGAATGGCTACACCTTC. Amino acids: CASSDDRGANGYTF.

The chain recombines TRBV28 with TRBJ1-1, with TRBD1 matching 10 bases. The J segment lost 4 bases and the V segment lost 6 bases, leaving 11 bases of the junction unmatched. Per germline, CDR1 MDHEN and CDR2 SYDVKM. This CDR3 region has 16 residues. The CDR3 region is CASSYPPGTGVTEAFF. In DNA form, the CDR3 reads TGTGCCAGCAGCTACCCTCCCGGGACAGGGGTCACTGAAGCTTTCTTT. Full variable domain (missing parts from reference TRBV28 and TRBJ1-1): DVKVTQSSRYLVKRTGEKVFLECVQDMDHENMFWYRQDPGLGLRLIYFSYDVKMKEKGDIPEGYSVSREKKERFSLILESASTNQTSMYLCASSYPPGTGVTEAFFGQGTRLTVV.

As regards this clone: Additional DNA sequences in this sample encode the identical CDR3. CDR3 loop: CASSLTAYNEQFF. The CDR3 DNA is TGTGCCAGCAGCTTGACAGCCTACAATGAGCAGTTCTTC. The chain links TRBV13 to TRBJ2-1; a possible D gene is TRBD1 (5 bases). The CDR3 loop spans 13 amino acids. V was cut by 3 bases and J by 2 bases, with 5 bases left in between. Germline V gene sequence: CDR1 PRHDT, CDR2 FYEKMQ (reference sequence).

With respect to this clone: This specimen includes other DNA sequences encoding the same CDR3. The rearrangement links TRBV19 to TRBJ2-1; TRBD2 is a possible D gene (5 bases). The CDR3 contains 13 residues. V lost 3 bases and J lost 2, with 5 bases in between. Germline CDR1 LNHDA, CDR2 SQIVND (reference sequence). Here the CDR3 reads CASSIGAYNEQFF. The CDR3 DNA follows: TGTGCCAGTAGTATCGGGGCCTACAATGAGCAGTTCTTC.

This chain uses TRBV9 with TRBJ1-4; 8 bases fit TRBD1. Trimming took 3 bases from V and 10 from J; bases not matched to a gene: 11. The CDR3 is 15 residues long. Germline assignment: CDR1 SGDLS and CDR2 YYNGEE. CDR3 in DNA: TGTGCCAGCAGCGCAGAGGGGACAGGCGAGGGAAAACTGTTTTTT. It translates to CASSAEGTGEGKLFF.

The J gene is TRBJ1-1, the V gene TRBV30, with TRBD1 matching 8 bases. CDR1 is GTSNPN and CDR2 is SVGIG in the germline V gene (reference sequence). The CDR3 runs to 14 residues. Trimming took 8 bases from V and 6 from J; bases not matched to a gene: 14. CDR3 protein: CAGKGGTGGPEAFF. CDR3 nucleotide sequence: TGTGCCGGGAAGGGCGGGACAGGCGGACCTGAAGCTTTCTTT. Complete variable domain (other parts from reference TRBV30 and TRBJ1-1): SQTIHQWPATLVQPVGSPLSLECTVEGTSNPNLYWYRQAAGRGLQLLFYSVGIGQISSEVPQNLSASRPQDRQFILSSKKLLLSDSGFYLCAGKGGTGGPEAFFGQGTRLTVV.

V and J are TRBV2 and TRBJ2-3, with D unresolved. CDR3 length equals 14 residues. CDR1 is SNHLY, CDR2 FYNNEI, per germline. V was trimmed by 6 bases and J by 2 bases, leaving 12 bases between them. The CDR3 is CASSRRRDTDTQYF. CDR3 bases: TGTGCCAGCAGCCGGAGACGAGACACAGATACGCAGTATTTT.

The genes are TRBV15 and TRBJ2-5, with a possible D match to TRBD1 (5 bases). This CDR3 contains 16 residues. V was pared by 5 bases and J by 5 bases, with 21 bases between. Germline lookup yields CDR1 LNHNV and CDR2 YYDKDF (reference sequence). This CDR3 reads CATSSMVGRAEETQYF. The DNA for the CDR3 is TGTGCCACCAGCTCAATGGTGGGCAGGGCTGAGGAGACCCAGTACTTC.

In DNA form, the CDR3 reads TGTGCCAGCAGTGTCTGGGGTTTCGGGGAGCTGTTTTTT. It encodes CASSVWGFGELFF. The chain has TRBV25-1 and TRBJ2-2; D gene ambiguous. Germline values: CDR1 MGHDK, CDR2 SYGVNS. This CDR3 contains 13 residues. The V and J ends lost 4 bases and 7 bases respectively, with 10 bases between them.

This sequence joins TRBV9 and TRBJ2-7; no clear D. V was trimmed by 2 bases and J by 0 bases, leaving 9 bases between them. The CDR3 consists of 14 residues. Germline V gene data show CDR1 as SGDLS and CDR2 as YYNGEE. Here the CDR3 DNA reads TGTGCCAGCAGCGTCTACGGCAGCTCCTACGAGCAGTACTTC. Translation gives CASSVYGSSYEQYF.

J is TRBJ2-7 and V is TRBV2; 9 bases map to TRBD2. V gave up 5 bases and J gave up 3 bases; unmatched junction bases: 5. CDR1 is SNHLY, CDR2 FYNNEI, per germline. This CDR3 is 14 amino acids long. CDR3 sequence: CASSLPRGGYEQYF. The CDR3 bases are TGTGCCAGCAGTCTTCCGCGGGGGGGCTACGAGCAGTACTTC.

J is TRBJ2-7 and V is TRBV21-1; TRBD2 was called by the table and not checked on the DNA. TRBV21-1 is listed as a pseudogene. CDR3 size: 9 residues. Here the CDR3 reads CASRDEQYF. Written as DNA, the CDR3 is TGTGCCAGTCGGGACGAGCAGTACTTC.

The rearrangement joins TRBV7-9 to TRBJ2-7; D is perhaps TRBD1 or TRBD2 (6 bases each). V lost 3 bases and J 4 bases, leaving 19 bases between the germline ends. The length of the CDR3 is 16 residues. Germline lookup yields CDR1 SEHNR and CDR2 FQNEAQ (reference sequence). This CDR3 reads CASSFSGHPGVYEQYF. The CDR3 DNA follows: TGTGCCAGCAGCTTCTCGGGACACCCGGGAGTTTACGAGCAGTACTTC.

As for this clone: Additional DNA sequences in this sample encode the identical CDR3. The V call is TRBV7-9, the J call TRBJ2-7; 8 bases are a match to TRBD1. From germline, CDR1 is SEHNR and CDR2 FQNEAQ (reference sequence). CDR3 length: 14 amino acids. After removal of 5 bases from V and 4 bases from J, the junction contained 7 bases not matched to a gene. DNA of the CDR3: TGTGCCAGCAGCCCCCGGACAGGGATATACGAGCAGTACTTC. Amino acid sequence: CASSPRTGIYEQYF.

This clone came up once. The chain joins TRBV27 to TRBJ2-3; 10 nucleotides align to TRBD2. From germline, CDR1 is MNHEY and CDR2 SMNVEV (reference sequence). V dropped 5 bases and J dropped 7; count of bases not matched to a gene: 6. CDR3 size: 14 residues. The CDR3 DNA reads TGTGCCAGCAGTCCGATAGCGGGAGGAAATACGCAGTATTTT. This sequence encodes CASSPIAGGNTQYF.

This clone occurred once. The chain is built from TRBV12-5 and TRBJ2-7; D call uncertain. The CDR3 has 13 amino acids. CDR1 and CDR2 from the germline V gene are LGHNT and FRNRAP. V lost 6 bases, J lost 0 bases, and 9 bases lay in between. The CDR3 coding sequence is TGTGCTAGTGGCCCGACCACCTCCTACGAGCAGTACTTC. Translation: CASGPTTSYEQYF. The full variable domain, with the rest looked up from reference TRBV12-5 and TRBJ2-7, is DARVTQTPRHKVTEMGQEVTMRCQPILGHNTVFWYRQTMMQGLELLAYFRNRAPLDDSGMPKDRFSAEMPDATLATLKIQPSEPRDSAVYFCASGPTTSYEQYFGPGTRLTVT.

This chain joins TRBV27 and TRBJ1-5, with D tentatively TRBD1 (6 bases). Germline-derived CDR1 and CDR2 are MNHEY and SMNVEV (reference sequence). This CDR3 region has 16 residues. The V end was cut by 2 bases, the J end by 0 bases, with 11 bases between. The CDR3 region has the DNA TGTGCCAGCAGTTTAGGGGGGACATATAGCAATCAGCCCCAGCATTTT. Its protein is CASSLGGTYSNQPQHF.

The rearrangement joins TRBV6-1 to TRBJ2-3, with D possibly called TRBD1 or TRBD2 (6 bases each). Deletions cut 2 bases from V and 4 bases from J, with 13 bases between. Looked up from germline, CDR1 is MNHNS and CDR2 is SASEGT. The CDR3 is 15 residues long. The CDR3 loop is CASSELRGVADTQYF. The CDR3, as DNA: TGTGCCAGCAGTGAACTTAGGGGGGTGGCAGATACGCAGTATTTT.

The CDR3 DNA reads as TGTGCCACCAGCACGGGTCGCGGGGCCTACAATGAGCAGTTCTTC. Translated, it gives CATSTGRGAYNEQFF. The chain uses TRBV15 and TRBJ2-1, with a possible D match to TRBD2 (6 bases). The CDR3 is 15 amino acids. Germline CDR1 LNHNV, CDR2 YYDKDF (reference sequence). Trimming cost V 4 bases and J 2 bases, with 12 bases left between them.

V and J are TRBV5-5 and TRBJ1-5, with a possible D match to TRBD1 (5 bases). The germline V gene encodes CDR1 SGHKS and CDR2 YYEKEE (reference sequence). V was pared by 0 bases and J by 0 bases, with 13 bases between. The CDR3 has 17 amino acids. CDR3 in DNA: TGTGCCAGCAGCTTGGTGGCAGGGCCATATAGCAATCAGCCCCAGCATTTT. This gives the protein CASSLVAGPYSNQPQHF.

The chain is built from TRBV27 and TRBJ2-7; weak D call: TRBD1 (5 bases). Trimming removed 2 bases from V and 6 bases from J, with 11 bases in between. The CDR3 spans 13 residues. Germline V gene sequence: CDR1 MNHEY, CDR2 SMNVEV (reference sequence). In nucleotides, the CDR3 is TGTGCCAGCAGTTTAAAAGGGGCATTCGAGCAGTACTTC. It encodes CASSLKGAFEQYF.

The V gene is TRBV7-3, the J gene TRBJ1-5; D is ambiguous. This CDR3 is 12 amino acids long. Germline assignment: CDR1 SGHTA and CDR2 FQGTGA. V lost 11 bases and J lost 6, with 14 bases in between. CDR3 nucleotides: TGTGCCTGTAACGGTCGTGCTCAGCCCCAGCATTTT. Its translation is CACNGRAQPQHF.

This clone is a singleton in its sample. Other DNA sequences in this sample translate to the same CDR3. The V call is TRBV13, the J call TRBJ2-1, with D maybe TRBD2 (6 bases). Trimming shortened V by 3 bases and J by 4 bases, and 7 bases separated the two germline ends. The germline V gene has CDR1 PRHDT and CDR2 FYEKMQ (reference sequence). The CDR3 has 13 amino acids. CDR3 sequence (DNA): TGTGCCAGCAGCTTCGGGGGTTACAATGAGCAGTTCTTC. Translating gives CASSFGGYNEQFF.

This clone was observed a few times. The chain couples TRBV4-1 to TRBJ1-6; D unresolved. Germline-derived CDR1 and CDR2 are MGHRA and YSYEKL. This CDR3 comprises 13 residues. V was cut by 3 bases and J by 6 bases, with 6 bases left in between. CDR3 residues: CASSQYSNSPLHF. As DNA, the CDR3 is TGCGCCAGCAGCCAGTATAGTAATTCACCCCTCCACTTT.